The 18 T cell receptor beta chains in this list originate from one sample, sequenced in a study of Graves' ophthalmopathy and Graves' hyperthyroidism. Transcripts of RNA were the source for amplifying TCR beta CDR3 regions. HTBI-primed RT-PCR formed the first round, and a multiplex PCR formed the second. TCRdb re-called the multiplex PCR reads with MiXCR, one entry per CDR3 protein. The sample yields some 160,000 distinct CDR3 sequences, around 39% seen once. What was sequenced was peripheral blood. The receptor set was obtained from a young man with Graves' ophthalmopathy.

This clonotype was recorded at least ten times. The chain has TRBV28 and TRBJ1-1; maybe TRBD1 (5 bases). Germline values: CDR1 MDHEN, CDR2 SYDVKM. This CDR3 region has 16 residues. The V end lost 3 bases, the J end lost 6 bases, and 20 bases lay between the germline ends. The CDR3 DNA follows: TGTGCCAGCAGTTTTCTGGTGAGGGCAGGGACCTCTGAAGCTTTCTTT. Its protein product is CASSFLVRAGTSEAFF.

The chain links TRBV20-1 to TRBJ2-7; TRBD2 is a possible D gene (5 bases). This CDR3 is built from 12 residues. The germline V gene has CDR1 DFQATT and CDR2 SNEGSKA (reference sequence). V was shortened by 3 bases and J by 3 bases, with 9 bases between the two germline ends. CDR3 in amino acids: CSARYRGYEQYF. In DNA form, the CDR3 reads TGCAGTGCTAGGTATCGGGGCTACGAGCAGTACTTC.

In DNA, the CDR3 is TGTGCCATCAAACATGTGGAGTTGTCCTATGGCTACACCTTC. Protein: CAIKHVELSYGYTF. V usage is TRBV12-3 or TRBV12-4 and J usage is TRBJ1-2; D unclear. This CDR3 has 14 amino acids. V was trimmed by 10 bases and J by 4 bases, leaving 19 bases between them.

This chain uses TRBV28 with TRBJ1-2, with D tentatively TRBD1 (6 bases). V was pared by 6 bases and J by 4 bases, with 18 bases between. Germline values: CDR1 MDHEN, CDR2 SYDVKM. The CDR3 runs to 15 residues. The CDR3 sequence is CASRGDRFSLYGYTF. The CDR3 bases are TGTGCCAGCAGAGGAGACAGGTTCTCCCTCTATGGCTACACCTTC.

The V call is TRBV20-1, the J call TRBJ1-2, with 8 bases that match TRBD1. This CDR3 is built from 14 residues. Germline CDR1 DFQATT, CDR2 SNEGSKA (reference sequence). The V gene end was trimmed by 2 bases and the J gene end by 4 bases; junction bases not matched to a gene: 6. CDR3 sequence (DNA): TGCAGTGCTAGAAGCGACAGGGGACGCTATGGCTACACCTTC. Translating gives CSARSDRGRYGYTF.

The chain combines TRBV6-2 or TRBV6-3 with TRBJ1-2; D may be TRBD1 (5 bases). Germline loops: CDR1 MNHEY, CDR2 SVGEGT. Trimming left V 2 bases short and J 8 bases short, with 15 bases between. The CDR3 extends over 14 amino acids. The CDR3 bases are TGTGCCAGCAGTTACGACAGTACGATGGCCGGCTACACCTTC. Protein sequence: CASSYDSTMAGYTF.

CDR3 DNA sequence: TGTGCCAGCAGTTTCTTCCAGGGACAAGAGACCCAGTACTTC. Translated: CASSFFQGQETQYF. The gene calls are TRBV12-3 or TRBV12-4 and TRBJ2-5; D is perhaps TRBD1 (5 bases). Trimming removed 3 bases from V and 2 bases from J, with 10 bases in between. The CDR3 contains 14 residues.

This clonotype came up many times. The chain combines TRBV19 with TRBJ2-7; 11 nucleotides match TRBD2. Per germline, CDR1 LNHDA and CDR2 SQIVND (reference sequence). The CDR3 runs 15 residues. With 4 bases clipped from V and 0 bases from J, the junction kept 2 bases outside the gene matches. The CDR3 DNA reads TGTGCCAGTAGTACAACTAGCGGGGGCTCCTACGAGCAGTACTTC. Translated: CASSTTSGGSYEQYF.

This clonotype was picked up many times. The chain is built from TRBV7-2 and TRBJ1-1; TRBD1 might be the D (5 bases). Germline loops: CDR1 SGHTA, CDR2 FQGNSA. V lost 3 bases and J lost 1, with 15 bases in between. This CDR3 is built from 16 residues. The CDR3 region has the DNA TGTGCCAGCAGCTTCAAAGTGGGGCCCAGGAACACTGAAGCTTTCTTT. This gives the protein CASSFKVGPRNTEAFF.

V is TRBV2 and J is TRBJ2-5; 8 bases match TRBD1. The CDR3 has 15 residues. V lost 5 bases to trimming and J lost 0 bases; unmatched junction nucleotides: 5. Germline V lookup: CDR1 SNHLY, CDR2 FYNNEI. CDR3 DNA: TGTGCCAGCAGTTTAAGGGACAGGTACCAAGAGACCCAGTACTTC. It translates to CASSLRDRYQETQYF. The whole variable domain, remainder taken from reference TRBV2 and TRBJ2-5, is EPEVTQTPSHQVTQMGQEVILRCVPISNHLYFYWYRQILGQKVEFLVSFYNNEISEKSEIFDDQFSVERPDGSNFTLKIRSTKLEDSAMYFCASSLRDRYQETQYFGPGTRLLVL.

This sequence joins TRBV6-2 or TRBV6-3 and TRBJ2-6, with TRBD1 matching over 10 bases. After removal of 7 bases from V and 2 bases from J, the junction contained 8 bases not matched to a gene. Looked up from germline, CDR1 is MNHEY and CDR2 is SVGEGT. The CDR3 sequence is 17 residues long. This CDR3 reads CASTMRQGAPGANVLTF. The CDR3 coding sequence is TGTGCCAGCACCATGAGACAGGGGGCGCCTGGGGCCAACGTCCTGACTTTC.

The sample holds many counts of this clonotype. The chain combines TRBV6-2 or TRBV6-3 with TRBJ2-7, with unresolved D. This CDR3 is built from 13 residues. V lost 2 bases and J lost 4, with 9 bases in between. The V gene's germline CDR1 is MNHEY and CDR2 SVGEGT. CDR3 region: CASSYARLYEQYF. The CDR3 nucleotides are TGTGCCAGCAGTTACGCCCGATTATACGAGCAGTACTTC.

The chain is built from TRBV6-1 and TRBJ1-1; D is possibly TRBD1 (5 bases). The CDR3 is 14 residues long. Germline V gene lookup returns CDR1 MNHNS and CDR2 SASEGT. The ends were cut back, 0 bases at V and 6 bases at J, with 11 bases in the middle. In DNA, the CDR3 is TGTGCCAGCAGTGAAGCCCAGGGAGCTTCTGAAGCTTTCTTT. Protein sequence: CASSEAQGASEAFF.

The genes are TRBV15 and TRBJ2-7; D gene uncertain. Per germline, CDR1 LNHNV and CDR2 YYDKDF (reference sequence). The CDR3 totals 14 residues. Trimming shortened V by 1 base and J by 2 bases, and 9 bases separated the two germline ends. The CDR3 nucleotides read TGTGCCACCAGCAGAGGGACCGGGCCCTACGAGCAGTACTTC. This gives the protein CATSRGTGPYEQYF.

The chain recombines TRBV11-2 with TRBJ2-5, with a possible D match to TRBD2 (5 bases). Trimming cost V 0 bases and J 5 bases, with 13 bases left between them. The CDR3 runs 15 residues. The V gene's germline CDR1 is SGHAT and CDR2 FQNNGV. The CDR3 reads CASSLEGSPGETQYF. The CDR3 region has the DNA TGTGCCAGCAGCTTAGAAGGGAGCCCCGGCGAGACCCAGTACTTC.

The rearrangement links TRBV6-1 to TRBJ1-1; D remains unclear. The V gene's germline CDR1 is MNHNS and CDR2 SASEGT. The ends were cut back, 8 bases at V and 1 base at J, with 20 bases in the middle. This CDR3 region has 16 residues. The CDR3 DNA reads TGTGCCAGCCTTCCTTATCGTGGACTCGGGAACACTGAAGCTTTCTTT. Amino acids: CASLPYRGLGNTEAFF.

V and J are TRBV20-1 and TRBJ2-7; D remains unclear. The CDR3 consists of 10 residues. The V and J ends lost 5 bases and 6 bases respectively, with 8 bases between them. Germline V lookup: CDR1 DFQATT, CDR2 SNEGSKA (reference sequence). The CDR3 reads CSAVAREQYF. DNA of the CDR3: TGCAGTGCTGTGGCCCGCGAGCAGTACTTC.

The chain joins TRBV12-3 or TRBV12-4 to TRBJ1-1; D gene unclear. This CDR3 contains 13 residues. V shed 5 bases and J shed 2 bases, with 9 bases lying between them. CDR3 region: CASSQTSNTEAFF. The CDR3 DNA follows: TGTGCCAGCAGTCAAACTAGTAACACTGAAGCTTTCTTT.